These T cell receptor beta chains were read from a single sample in a study of blood T cell repertoires in COVID-19. Some clones are missing from TCRdb's copy, which holds only in-frame ones; the method was immunoSEQ multiplex PCR. The sample includes over 200,000 clones, roughly nine tenths of them seen just once. The sequenced sample consisted of PBMCs or T cells enriched from blood (not recorded which). These receptors all stem from a woman in her twenties or thirties with acute COVID-19. Both conserved end residues are part of each CDR3. The D gene is left open where the match is weak. Expanded clones get a size class; other rows say once, few or many, or leave the size out.

clone size: NA; V gene: TRBV6-2/TRBV6-3; D gene: TRBD1; J gene: TRBJ2-1; CDR3 protein: CASSPYPSGQANEQFF; CDR3 DNA: TGTGCCAGCAGTCCCTACCCGTCAGGACAGGCCAATGAGCAGTTCTTC
clone size: NA; V gene: TRBV4-1; D gene: TRBD1; J gene: TRBJ1-2; CDR3 protein: CASSHNTGDNYGYTF; CDR3 DNA: TGCGCCAGCAGCCACAACACAGGGGATAACTATGGCTACACCTTC
clone size: NA; V gene: TRBV6-1; D gene: NA; J gene: TRBJ2-1; CDR3 protein: CASSEAGAFLNEQFF; CDR3 DNA: TGTGCCAGCAGTGAGGCGGGGGCCTTCCTCAATGAGCAGTTCTTC
clone size: NA; V gene: TRBV5-6; D gene: TRBD1; J gene: TRBJ2-3; CDR3 protein: CASSLVTGGTDTQYF; CDR3 DNA: TGTGCCAGCAGCTTAGTGACAGGGGGTACAGATACGCAGTATTTT
clone size: once; V gene: TRBV7-2; D gene: NA; J gene: TRBJ1-5; CDR3 protein: CASSHEGPQHF; CDR3 DNA: TGTGCCAGCAGCCACGAGGGGCCCCAGCATTTT
clone size: NA; V gene: TRBV29-1; D gene: TRBD1; J gene: TRBJ1-2; CDR3 protein: CSVGGQGINYGYTF; CDR3 DNA: TGCAGCGTTGGGGGACAGGGGATTAACTATGGCTACACCTTC
clone size: NA; V gene: TRBV28; D gene: TRBD1; J gene: TRBJ2-7; CDR3 protein: CASSTVGTGVYEQYF; CDR3 DNA: TGTGCCAGCAGTACCGTCGGGACAGGCGTTTACGAGCAGTACTTC
clone size: once; V gene: TRBV5-1; D gene: NA; J gene: TRBJ2-1; CDR3 protein: CASSLASRSSYNEQFF; CDR3 DNA: TGCGCCAGCAGCTTGGCCTCCAGGTCATCCTACAATGAGCAGTTCTTC
clone size: NA; V gene: TRBV11-2; D gene: NA; J gene: TRBJ1-6; CDR3 protein: CASSLSLGGSSYNSPLHF; CDR3 DNA: TGTGCCAGCAGCTTAAGTCTGGGAGGGAGCTCCTATAATTCACCCCTCCACTTT
clone size: NA; V gene: TRBV3-1/TRBV3-2; D gene: TRBD1; J gene: TRBJ1-4; CDR3 protein: CASSQDRWDSRSREKLFF; CDR3 DNA: TGTGCCAGCAGCCAAGATCGGTGGGACAGTCGAAGTCGTGAAAAACTGTTTTTT
clone size: NA; V gene: TRBV5-1; D gene: TRBD2; J gene: TRBJ2-7; CDR3 protein: CASSGGLATYEQYF; CDR3 DNA: TGCGCCAGCAGCGGGGGACTAGCGACCTACGAGCAGTACTTC
clone size: NA; V gene: TRBV28; D gene: NA; J gene: TRBJ1-3; CDR3 protein: CASSPLILSSGNTIYF; CDR3 DNA: TGTGCCAGCAGTCCTTTGATTTTGAGCTCTGGAAACACCATATATTTT
clone size: NA; V gene: TRBV6-1; D gene: NA; J gene: TRBJ1-2; CDR3 protein: CASSEATAGRAYGYTF; CDR3 DNA: TGTGCCAGCAGTGAAGCGACGGCGGGACGGGCCTATGGCTACACCTTC
clone size: NA; V gene: TRBV10-2; D gene: TRBD1; J gene: TRBJ2-1; CDR3 protein: CASTDEGGARQFF; CDR3 DNA: TGCGCCAGCACTGACGAAGGGGGCGCGAGGCAGTTCTTC
clone size: NA; V gene: TRBV7-2; D gene: NA; J gene: TRBJ2-3; CDR3 protein: CASSLKGGGLATDTQYF; CDR3 DNA: TGTGCCAGCAGCTTAAAAGGCGGGGGCCTGGCCACAGATACGCAGTATTTT
clone size: NA; V gene: TRBV7-6; D gene: NA; J gene: TRBJ1-1; CDR3 protein: CASSGIGFLGTEAFF; CDR3 DNA: TGTGCCAGCAGTGGTATCGGGTTCCTCGGAACTGAAGCTTTCTTT
clone size: once; V gene: TRBV29-1; D gene: NA; J gene: TRBJ1-1; CDR3 protein: CSVGPPPGAGWDTEAFF; CDR3 DNA: TGCAGCGTTGGCCCCCCGCCAGGGGCAGGATGGGACACTGAAGCTTTCTTT
clone size: many; V gene: TRBV18; D gene: TRBD1; J gene: TRBJ1-1; CDR3 protein: CASSPTDRANTEAFF; CDR3 DNA: TGTGCCAGCTCACCGACGGACAGGGCGAACACTGAAGCTTTCTTT
clone size: NA; V gene: TRBV7-8; D gene: TRBD1; J gene: TRBJ1-1; CDR3 protein: CASSLGRGFFGAFF; CDR3 DNA: TGTGCCAGCAGCTTAGGCAGGGGGTTTTTCGGAGCTTTCTTT
clone size: NA; V gene: TRBV5-1; D gene: NA; J gene: TRBJ1-3; CDR3 protein: CASSDQGYSGNTIYF; CDR3 DNA: TGCGCCAGCAGCGACCAGGGTTACTCTGGAAACACCATATATTTT
clone size: NA; V gene: TRBV7-9; D gene: NA; J gene: TRBJ1-1; CDR3 protein: CASSLSSTGAFF; CDR3 DNA: TGTGCCAGCAGCTTATCCTCGACAGGAGCTTTCTTT
clone size: NA; V gene: TRBV19; D gene: TRBD2; J gene: TRBJ2-1; CDR3 protein: CASSPRGLAGKSSYNEQFF; CDR3 DNA: TGTGCCAGTAGTCCACGGGGGCTAGCGGGGAAGAGCTCCTACAATGAGCAGTTCTTC
clone size: NA; V gene: TRBV6-5; D gene: NA; J gene: TRBJ2-1; CDR3 protein: CASSNGGGDEQFF; CDR3 DNA: TGTGCCAGCAGCAACGGGGGAGGCGATGAGCAGTTCTTC
clone size: NA; V gene: TRBV7-9; D gene: NA; J gene: TRBJ2-3; CDR3 protein: CASSLGLVVDTQYF; CDR3 DNA: TGTGCCAGCAGCTTAGGTCTAGTTGTGGATACGCAGTATTTT
clone size: few; V gene: TRBV9; D gene: NA; J gene: TRBJ1-1; CDR3 protein: CASSPITADTEAFF; CDR3 DNA: TGTGCCAGCAGCCCGATAACCGCGGACACTGAAGCTTTCTTT
clone size: NA; V gene: TRBV28; D gene: NA; J gene: TRBJ1-2; CDR3 protein: CASRTQGWTNNYGYTF; CDR3 DNA: TGTGCCAGCAGGACCCAGGGGTGGACCAATAACTATGGCTACACCTTC
clone size: NA; V gene: TRBV4-3; D gene: NA; J gene: TRBJ1-2; CDR3 protein: CASSQARGGGISYGYTF; CDR3 DNA: TGCGCCAGCAGCCAAGCAAGGGGTGGTGGGATTTCCTATGGCTACACCTTC
clone size: once; V gene: TRBV7-9; D gene: NA; J gene: TRBJ1-2; CDR3 protein: CASSLAGGGVNGYTF; CDR3 DNA: TGTGCCAGCAGCTTGGCGGGTGGAGGGGTGAATGGCTACACCTTC
clone size: NA; V gene: TRBV2; D gene: TRBD1; J gene: TRBJ2-7; CDR3 protein: CASRETMGQPYEQYF; CDR3 DNA: TGTGCCAGCAGAGAGACGATGGGACAGCCCTACGAGCAGTACTTC
clone size: NA; V gene: TRBV18; D gene: NA; J gene: TRBJ1-1; CDR3 protein: CASSPVPRGGNTEAFF; CDR3 DNA: TGTGCCAGCTCACCTGTTCCCAGGGGTGGGAACACTGAAGCTTTCTTT
clone size: NA; V gene: TRBV6-5; D gene: NA; J gene: TRBJ1-1; CDR3 protein: CASISGTEAFF; CDR3 DNA: TGTGCCAGCATTAGTGGTACTGAAGCTTTCTTT
clone size: NA; V gene: TRBV5-1; D gene: TRBD2; J gene: TRBJ2-1; CDR3 protein: CASSLVTSGGPYNEQFF; CDR3 DNA: TGCGCCAGCAGCTTGGTTACTAGCGGGGGCCCTTACAATGAGCAGTTCTTC